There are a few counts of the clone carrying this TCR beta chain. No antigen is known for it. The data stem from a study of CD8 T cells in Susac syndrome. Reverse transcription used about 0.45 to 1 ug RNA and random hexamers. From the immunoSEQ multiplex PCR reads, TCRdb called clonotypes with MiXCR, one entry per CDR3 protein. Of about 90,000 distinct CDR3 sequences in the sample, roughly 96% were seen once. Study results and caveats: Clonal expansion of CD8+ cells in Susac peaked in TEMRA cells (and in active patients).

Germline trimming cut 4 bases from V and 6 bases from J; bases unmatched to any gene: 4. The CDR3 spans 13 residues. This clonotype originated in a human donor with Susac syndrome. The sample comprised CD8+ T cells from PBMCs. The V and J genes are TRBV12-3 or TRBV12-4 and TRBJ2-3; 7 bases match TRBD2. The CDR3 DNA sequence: TGTGCCAGCAGTTCCGGGGGAGGGGATACGCAGTATTTT. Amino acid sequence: CASSSGGGDTQYF.